This T cell receptor beta chain was identified during a study of blood T cell repertoires in COVID-19. Study-wide context: Material from acute and convalescent COVID-19 was sourced from the United States, Italy and Spain. Nucleic acid was either cDNA or gDNA, and it came from T cells, B-cell-depleted T cells, or PBMCs.

Trimming shortened V by 5 bases and J by 8 bases, and 22 bases separated the two germline ends. The CDR3 length is 16 residues. Germline assignment: CDR1 SNHLY and CDR2 FYNNEI. Original analysis: Quantification of nucleated cells was approximated via reference gene primer amplification. Here immunoSEQ multiplex PCR was the method, and the copy in TCRdb shows in-frame clones only, minus some. Clonal size and the V and J genes are those of that table, whereas D and trimming came from the DNA. The sample contains around 20,000 clones, 80% to 90% of which appear only once. This receptor was identified in a human donor in a cohort sampled during active COVID-19. The donor label of this sample is uncertain. Input material: peripheral blood. The chain carries TRBV2 and TRBJ2-1; D perhaps matches TRBD2 (5 bases). CDR3 loop: CASSLMASRLRDEQFF. The CDR3 DNA reads as TGTGCCAGCAGTCTCATGGCTAGCCGCCTAAGGGATGAGCAGTTCTTC.